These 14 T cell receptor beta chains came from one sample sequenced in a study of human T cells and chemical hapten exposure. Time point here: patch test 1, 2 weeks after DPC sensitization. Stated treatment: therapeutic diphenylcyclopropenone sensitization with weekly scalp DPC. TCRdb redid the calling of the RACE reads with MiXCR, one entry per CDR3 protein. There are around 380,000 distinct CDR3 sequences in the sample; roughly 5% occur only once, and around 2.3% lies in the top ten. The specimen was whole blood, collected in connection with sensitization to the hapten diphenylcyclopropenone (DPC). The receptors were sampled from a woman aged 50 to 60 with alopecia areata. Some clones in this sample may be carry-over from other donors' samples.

In nucleotides, the CDR3 is TGTGCCATCAGTGAGGCAAGGACAGGGTTGAACACTGAAGCTTTCTTT. Translating it yields CAISEARTGLNTEAFF. J is TRBJ1-1 and V is TRBV10-3, with 8 bases identical to TRBD1. V was pared by 2 bases and J by 0 bases, with 5 bases of the junction left unmatched. This CDR3 has 16 amino acids. Germline CDR1 reads ENHRY; CDR2 reads SYGVKD.

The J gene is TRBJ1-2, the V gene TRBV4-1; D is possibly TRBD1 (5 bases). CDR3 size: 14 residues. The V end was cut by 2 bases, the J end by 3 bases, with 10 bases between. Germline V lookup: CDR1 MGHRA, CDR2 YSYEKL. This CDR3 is CASSQQGAYYGYTF. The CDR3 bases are TGCGCCAGCAGCCAACAGGGTGCGTACTATGGCTACACCTTC.

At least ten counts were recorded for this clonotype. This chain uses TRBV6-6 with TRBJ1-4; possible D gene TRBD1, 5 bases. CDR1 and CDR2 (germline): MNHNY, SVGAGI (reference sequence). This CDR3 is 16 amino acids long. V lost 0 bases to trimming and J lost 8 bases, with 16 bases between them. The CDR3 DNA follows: TGTGCCAGCAGTTACTCGACGTCAGGGATTGGCGAAAAACTGTTTTTT. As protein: CASSYSTSGIGEKLFF.

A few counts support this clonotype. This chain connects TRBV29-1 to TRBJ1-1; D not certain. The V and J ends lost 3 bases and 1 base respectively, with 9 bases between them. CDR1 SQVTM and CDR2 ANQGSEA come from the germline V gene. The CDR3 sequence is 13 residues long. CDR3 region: CSVDPPGNTEAFF. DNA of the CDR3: TGCAGCGTTGACCCCCCAGGGAACACTGAAGCTTTCTTT.

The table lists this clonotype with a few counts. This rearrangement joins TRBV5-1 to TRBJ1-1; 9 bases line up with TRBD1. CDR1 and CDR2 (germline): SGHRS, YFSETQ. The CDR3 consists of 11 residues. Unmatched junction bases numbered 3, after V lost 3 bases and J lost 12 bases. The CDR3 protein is CASSSGQGPFF. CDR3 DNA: TGCGCCAGCAGCTCAGGACAGGGGCCTTTCTTT.

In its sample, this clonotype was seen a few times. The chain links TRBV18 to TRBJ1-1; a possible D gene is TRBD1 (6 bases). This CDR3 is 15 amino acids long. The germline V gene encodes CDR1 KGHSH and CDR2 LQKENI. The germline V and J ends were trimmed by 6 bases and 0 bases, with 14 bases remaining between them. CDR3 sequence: CASSTGRGVNTEAFF. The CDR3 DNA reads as TGTGCCAGCTCGACTGGCAGGGGAGTGAACACTGAAGCTTTCTTT.

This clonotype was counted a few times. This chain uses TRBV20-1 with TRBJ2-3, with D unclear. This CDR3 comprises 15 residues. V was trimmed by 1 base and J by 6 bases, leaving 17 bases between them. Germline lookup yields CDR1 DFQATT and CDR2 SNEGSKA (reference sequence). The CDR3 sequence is CSARGGFFPSDTQYF. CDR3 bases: TGCAGTGCTAGAGGCGGCTTCTTCCCCTCCGATACGCAGTATTTT.

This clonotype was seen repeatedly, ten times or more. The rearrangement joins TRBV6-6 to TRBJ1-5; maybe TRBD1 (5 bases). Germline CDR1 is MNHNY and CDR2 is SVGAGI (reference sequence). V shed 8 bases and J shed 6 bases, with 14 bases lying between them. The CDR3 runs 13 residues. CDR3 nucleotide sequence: TGTGCCAGCCTTGGGGGGGAATCTCAGCCCCAGCATTTT. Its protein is CASLGGESQPQHF.

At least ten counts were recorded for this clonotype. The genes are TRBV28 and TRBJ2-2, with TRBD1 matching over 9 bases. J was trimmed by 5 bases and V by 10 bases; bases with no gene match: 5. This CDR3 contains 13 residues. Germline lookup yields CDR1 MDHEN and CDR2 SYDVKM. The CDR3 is CATTGTGTGELFF. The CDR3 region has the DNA TGTGCCACCACCGGGACAGGGACCGGGGAGCTGTTTTTT.

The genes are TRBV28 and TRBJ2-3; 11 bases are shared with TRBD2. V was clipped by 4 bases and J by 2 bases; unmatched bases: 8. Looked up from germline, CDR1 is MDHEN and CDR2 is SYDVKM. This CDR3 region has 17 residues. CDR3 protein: CASSSRLGLAVTDTQYF. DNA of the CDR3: TGTGCCAGCAGTTCAAGACTGGGACTAGCGGTCACAGATACGCAGTATTTT.

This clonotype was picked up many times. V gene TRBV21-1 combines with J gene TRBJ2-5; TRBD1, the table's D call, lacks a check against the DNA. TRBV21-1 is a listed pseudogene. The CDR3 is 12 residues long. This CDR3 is CASRGGAETQYF. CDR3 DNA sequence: TGTGCCAGCCGGGGGGGGGCAGAGACCCAGTACTTC.

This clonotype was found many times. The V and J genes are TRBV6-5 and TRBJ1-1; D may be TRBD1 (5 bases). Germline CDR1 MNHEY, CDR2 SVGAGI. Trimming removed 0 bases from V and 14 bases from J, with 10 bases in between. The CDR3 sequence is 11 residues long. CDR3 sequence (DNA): TGTGCCAGCAGTTACTCTGGACACCACTTCTTT. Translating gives CASSYSGHHFF.

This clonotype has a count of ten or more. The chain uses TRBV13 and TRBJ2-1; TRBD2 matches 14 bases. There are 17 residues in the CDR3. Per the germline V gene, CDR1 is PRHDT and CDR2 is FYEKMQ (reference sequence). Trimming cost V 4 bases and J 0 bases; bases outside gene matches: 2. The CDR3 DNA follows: TGTGCCAGCAGCTCCGGGACTAGCGGGAGCTCCTACAATGAGCAGTTCTTC. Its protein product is CASSSGTSGSSYNEQFF.

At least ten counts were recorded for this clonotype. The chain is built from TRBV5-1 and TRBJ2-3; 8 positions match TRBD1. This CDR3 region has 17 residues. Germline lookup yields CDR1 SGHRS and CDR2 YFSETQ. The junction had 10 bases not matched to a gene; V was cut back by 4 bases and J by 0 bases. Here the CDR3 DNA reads TGCGCCAGCAGCAGGGAACCAGGGGGCGCAAGCACAGATACGCAGTATTTT. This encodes CASSREPGGASTDTQYF.